This TCR beta chain was found in a study of blood T cell repertoires in COVID-19. Study overall: Acute-phase and convalescent COVID-19 samples originated in the United States, Italy and Spain. T cells, B-cell-depleted T cells, or PBMCs supplied cDNA or gDNA.

Sequencing used immunoSEQ multiplex PCR; TCRdb keeps in-frame clones, though not all of them. Of more than 150,000 clones listed, around 94% are singletons. Trimming left V 1 base short and J 0 bases short, with 14 bases between. The CDR3 is 17 amino acids. Germline CDR1 SGHKS, CDR2 YYEKEE (reference sequence). The Seattle site enrolled patients during active infection and followed them longitudinally. The sequence was collected from a young man with COVID-19, enrolled during active disease. The sequencing sample was made of peripheral blood. This sequence joins TRBV5-5 and TRBJ2-1; D is ambiguous. Here the CDR3 DNA reads TGTGCCAGCAGCTTGCTCCCACGACTCAGCTCCTACAATGAGCAGTTCTTC. Its translation: CASSLLPRLSSYNEQFF.